The source of this T cell receptor (beta chain) is a study of T cells in Graves' hyperthyroidism and ophthalmopathy. In the ophthalmopathy cohort, Clinical Activity Score was at least 3, NOSPECS grade at least 4, and duration under 3 months. Criteria for exclusion of patients were uncontrolled infection, other autoimmune disease, pregnancy or lactation. Each diagnosis drew on symptoms, thyroxine, TRAb, thyroid ultrasound and orbital computed tomography findings. The J segment lost 3 bases and the V segment lost 7 bases, leaving 5 bases of the junction unmatched. The CDR3 spans 14 residues. Germline V lookup: CDR1 SNHLY, CDR2 FYNNEI. This clonotype was counted many times. Its antigen is undetermined. Amplification of TCR beta CDR3 regions was performed using RNA transcripts as template. TCR CDR3 regions were first amplified by RT-PCR with HTBI primers. TCRdb passed the multiplex PCR reads through MiXCR, listing each CDR3 protein once. The sample has approximately 600,000 distinct CDR3 sequences; about 15% are singletons.

Findings and limits, study-wide: Ophthalmopathy, which appeared later, was predicted by the model a median around 6.9 months before onset.

Sequenced material: blood. The TCR comes from a woman aged 40 to 50 with Graves' ophthalmopathy. The V gene is TRBV2, the J gene TRBJ1-5, with 8 nucleotides matching TRBD1. CDR3 DNA sequence: TGTGCCAGCAATGGACAGGGAAACAATCAGCCCCAGCATTTT. It yields the protein CASNGQGNNQPQHF.